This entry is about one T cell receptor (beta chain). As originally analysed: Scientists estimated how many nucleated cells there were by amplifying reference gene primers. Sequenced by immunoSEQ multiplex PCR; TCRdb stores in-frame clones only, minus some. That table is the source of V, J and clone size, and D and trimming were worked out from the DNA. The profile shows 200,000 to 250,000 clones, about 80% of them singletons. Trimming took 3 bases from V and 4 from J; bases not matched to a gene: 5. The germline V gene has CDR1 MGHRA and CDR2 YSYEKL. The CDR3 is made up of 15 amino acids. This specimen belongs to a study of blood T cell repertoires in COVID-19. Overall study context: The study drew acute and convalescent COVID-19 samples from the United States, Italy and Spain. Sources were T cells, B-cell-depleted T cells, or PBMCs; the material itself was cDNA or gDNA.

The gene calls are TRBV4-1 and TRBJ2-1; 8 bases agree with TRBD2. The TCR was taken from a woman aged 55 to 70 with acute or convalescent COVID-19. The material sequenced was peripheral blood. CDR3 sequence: CASSHPGGGYNEQFF. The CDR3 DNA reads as TGCGCCAGCAGCCACCCCGGGGGGGGGTACAATGAGCAGTTCTTC.